This T cell receptor (beta chain) is drawn from a study of blood T cell repertoires in COVID-19. The overall study: Samples came from the United States, Italy and Spain, spanning acute and convalescent COVID-19. T cells, B-cell-depleted T cells, or PBMCs provided the cDNA or gDNA that served as material.

Per the germline V gene, CDR1 is SGHTA and CDR2 is FQGTGA. V lost 5 bases and J lost 1, with 8 bases in between. CDR3 length: 13 residues. Methods used by the authors: It was from reference gene primer amplification that nucleated cell counts were estimated. Some clones are missing from TCRdb's copy, which holds only in-frame ones; the method was immunoSEQ multiplex PCR. That table furnishes V, J and clone size, whereas the DNA furnished D and trimming. Of about 140,000 clones listed, 80% to 90% are singletons. The V call is TRBV7-3, the J call TRBJ1-1; D is perhaps TRBD1 (6 bases). The material sequenced was peripheral blood. The sequence was collected from a woman aged 45-65 years with acute or convalescent COVID-19. The CDR3: CASSAQGNTEAFF. The CDR3 coding sequence is TGTGCCAGCAGCGCACAGGGGAACACTGAAGCTTTCTTT. The full variable domain, rest sourced from reference TRBV7-3 and TRBJ1-1, is GAGVSQTPSNKVTEKGKYVELRCDPISGHTALYWYRQSLGQGPEFLIYFQGTGAADDSGLPNDRFFAVRPEGSVSTLKIQRTERGDSAVYLCASSAQGNTEAFFGQGTRLTVV.